This T cell receptor beta chain was sequenced during a study of T cell responses to AZD1222 COVID-19 vaccine (dated by TCRdb to 2020 to 2023). Regarding the study in general: AZD1222 recipients given second doses at about 4 weeks or at about 12 weeks were pooled, since spike-specific TCR depth and breadth were not found to differ between the two schedules. A total of over 230 trial participants underwent TCR sequencing, of whom about 210 had received two doses of AZD1222 and about 25 had received two doses of the MenACWY control vaccine. Trial participants were enrolled by age into subgroups of 18-55, 56-69 and 70-plus years, and 148, 28 and 57 TCR-sequenced participants, respectively, were included in these subgroups. Study-wide conclusions, independent of this receptor: Because no samples from the day 14 peak response were available, repertoires could be characterized only after the peak T cell response. Epitopes outside the regions mutated in the B.1.351 and B.1.1.7 variants were reportedly recognized by nearly half of the unique spike-specific TCRs. Vaccine-associated CD4 TCRs spanned the whole spike protein, with dominant responses in regions 160-218 and 743-854. Participants were mostly white British, with more females than males. The authors suggested clonal diversity may have been underestimated. The 56-69-year group was small, and its depth increase did not reach significance, likely because of low power. Conclusions about previously exposed vaccinees are limited, since just six or seven AZD1222 recipients were seropositive for SARS-CoV-2 at baseline. A significant rise in spike-specific TCR breadth and depth was observed after two AZD1222 doses relative to day 0 and relative to MenACWY recipients.

With regard to this clone: Its antigen is not yet known. No clone much larger than this one lies a single base away; base qualities are absent.

The CDR3 regions of human TCRbeta chains were subjected to immunosequencing. In the authors' own workflow: Repertoire TCRs were matched against a reference library of SARS-CoV-2-specific TCRs generated with the MIRA antigen-specificity platform. Breadth was defined as the fraction of unique TCRs that were SARS-CoV-2-associated. Depth was defined as the fraction of total T cells that were SARS-CoV-2-associated. Using the MIRA data, each spike-specific TCR was mapped to the spike region that the TCR reacts to and placed in a CD4 or CD8 class. Log10-transformed breadth and depth values were compared by one-way ANOVA with Sidak's multiple comparisons tests. Entries here come from immuneACCESS through TCRdb and include only in-frame sequences with V and J called. Some clones fail to appear in such tables; in the studies checked, an unresolved V gene covers under half of the shortfall, and the cause of the remainder is unknown. D and trimming were read from the DNA, whereas the V and J calls and clone size are those reported in that table. The sample table lists 150,000 or so clones, about 92% of them with a count of one. Jointly, the top ten make up around 0.96% of the sample.

Reading from cysteine to phenylalanine, the CDR3 counts 19 amino acids. Left in the record is the CDR3 DNA by itself, 57 bases read in frame from the first base. From a lookup of the germline V gene, CDR1 and CDR2 are LGHNA and YSLEER. The junction shows trimming of 0 bases on V and 4 bases on J, and the gene matches do not reach 13 bases of it. This specimen's time point label, interpreted: baseline before first vaccination. Samples from vaccinated people were obtained from the UK trials COV001 and COV002, which included a single-blind randomized controlled phase 2/3 trial of AZD1222 (ChAdOx1 nCoV-19) in healthy adults. For TCRbeta chain sequencing, PBMC samples from trial participants were taken at day 0 and at day 28 after the second dose.

Recombination connected TRBV4-3 to TRBJ1-1, with 11 middle bases fitting TRBD1. The receptor was derived from an adult in good health. The starting material was peripheral blood, obtained on day 0 of AZD1222 vaccination. The CDR3 loop reads CASSQEGPGQGARVTEAFF. The nucleotides are TGCGCCAGCAGCCAAGAAGGCCCTGGACAGGGGGCGAGGGTCACTGAAGCTTTCTTT.